The 12 T cell receptor beta chains reported below all come from one sample, sequenced in a study of blood T cell repertoires in COVID-19. Measured with immunoSEQ multiplex PCR; TCRdb has only the in-frame clones, and not every one. The data show approximately 250,000 clones, with around 84% seen just once and around 1.5% held by the top ten. The sequencing input was peripheral blood. The receptor set was obtained from a woman between 35 and 50 years old who had recovered from COVID-19.

The chain has TRBV4-3 and TRBJ2-1; D gene ambiguous. V was cut by 2 bases and J by 5 bases, with 4 bases left in between. This CDR3 spans 12 amino acids. CDR1 and CDR2 from the germline V gene are LGHNA and YSLEER. CDR3 protein: CASSQNNNEQFF. The DNA of the CDR3 is TGCGCCAGCAGCCAAAATAACAATGAGCAGTTCTTC.

The chain recombines TRBV6-2 or TRBV6-3 with TRBJ1-2; D not certain. V gave up 4 bases and J gave up 2 bases, with 14 bases separating them. Germline V gives CDR1 MNHEY, CDR2 SVGEGT. There are 15 residues in the CDR3. The CDR3 sequence is CASSSVKQNNYGYTF. In DNA form, the CDR3 reads TGTGCCAGCAGTTCCGTCAAACAGAACAACTATGGCTACACCTTC.

The chain combines TRBV7-8 with TRBJ2-1; TRBD1 matches at 8 bases. The germline V gene has CDR1 SGHVS and CDR2 FQNEAQ. J gave up 7 bases and V 5 bases, and 10 bases lay outside the gene matches. The CDR3 has 15 amino acids. CDR3 in DNA: TGTGCCAGCAGCCGAGATCGGGACAGGAGGAATGAGCAGTTCTTC. Protein: CASSRDRDRRNEQFF.

The CDR3: CASSQEAGANEKLFF. DNA of the CDR3: TGCGCCAGCAGCCAAGAAGCGGGGGCTAATGAAAAACTGTTTTTT. The genes are TRBV4-3 and TRBJ1-4, with D tentatively TRBD1 (5 bases). The length of the CDR3 is 15 residues. The V gene's germline CDR1 is LGHNA and CDR2 YSLEER. Trimming shortened V by 0 bases and J by 3 bases, and 8 bases separated the two germline ends.

The V call is TRBV12-3 or TRBV12-4, the J call TRBJ1-2, with 8 bases lining up with TRBD1. The CDR3 extends over 13 amino acids. The V segment lost 6 bases and the J segment 8 bases; nucleotides outside the gene matches: 8. The CDR3 nucleotides are TGTGCCAGCAGAAGGACAGGGTTCGGGGGCTACACCTTC. Translation: CASRRTGFGGYTF.

The chain is built from TRBV11-3 and TRBJ2-2; D is perhaps TRBD1 (6 bases). Germline-derived CDR1 and CDR2 are SGHNT and YENEEA. This CDR3 spans 14 amino acids. The V and J ends lost 5 bases and 4 bases respectively, with 11 bases between them. The CDR3 DNA follows: TGTGCCAGCAGCGCGGACAGATCCACCGGGGAGCTGTTTTTT. Protein product: CASSADRSTGELFF.

The chain combines TRBV21-1 with TRBJ2-7; the tabulated D call, TRBD1, remains unverified against the DNA. TRBV21-1 is a pseudogene. This CDR3 is 21 amino acids long. The CDR3 region is CASSKAPHPGQSKLDIYEQYF. The DNA for the CDR3 is TGTGCCAGCAGCAAAGCCCCTCATCCGGGACAAAGTAAACTGGACATCTACGAGCAGTACTTC.

The chain has TRBV7-2 and TRBJ1-6, with 11 bases that match TRBD1. V was clipped by 5 bases and J by 11 bases; unmatched bases: 11. The CDR3 has 16 amino acids. Germline loops: CDR1 SGHTA, CDR2 FQGNSA. In nucleotides, the CDR3 is TGTGCCAGCAGCGGGCGGGACAGGGGGTTATGGACACCCCTCCACTTT. This translates into CASSGRDRGLWTPLHF.

The V call is TRBV3-1 (or the pseudogene TRBV3-2), the J call TRBJ1-1, with D tentatively TRBD1 (5 bases). This CDR3 region has 12 residues. V shed 7 bases and J shed 2 bases, with 8 bases lying between them. The germline V gene encodes CDR1 LGHDT and CDR2 YNNKEL (reference sequence). The CDR3 spells CASTGGNTEAFF. DNA for the CDR3: TGTGCCAGCACCGGGGGAAACACTGAAGCTTTCTTT.

The chain has TRBV12-3 or TRBV12-4 and TRBJ2-2, with a weak D call TRBD2 (6 bases). This CDR3 is 13 amino acids long. V lost 11 bases, J lost 5 bases, and 15 bases lay in between. The CDR3 reads CAAGPAGTGELFF. CDR3 bases: TGTGCCGCGGGACCGGCGGGTACCGGGGAGCTGTTTTTT.

This clone was observed a single time. Additional DNA sequences in this sample encode the identical CDR3. The rearrangement links TRBV5-1 to TRBJ2-7; D not resolved. The CDR3 consists of 11 residues. Trimming pared 3 bases from V and 2 bases from J, leaving 3 bases between. Germline V gene data show CDR1 as SGHRS and CDR2 as YFSETQ. The CDR3 region is CASSSAYEQYF. The CDR3 DNA is TGCGCCAGCAGCTCAGCCTACGAGCAGTACTTC.

A few counts support this clone. Other DNA sequences from this sample encode an identical CDR3 as well. J is TRBJ1-5 and V is TRBV7-2, with a weak D call TRBD1 (5 bases). Trimming removed 3 bases from V and 4 bases from J, with 7 bases in between. The CDR3 extends over 13 amino acids. Germline V lookup: CDR1 SGHTA, CDR2 FQGNSA. CDR3 sequence (DNA): TGTGCCAGCAGCTTCCAGGGAAATCAGCCCCAGCATTTT. Its protein product is CASSFQGNQPQHF. Full variable domain (outside the CDR3, taken from reference TRBV7-2 and TRBJ1-5): GAGVSQSPSNKVTEKGKDVELRCDPISGHTALYWYRQSLGQGLEFLIYFQGNSAPDKSGLPSDRFSAERTGGSVSTLTIQRTQQEDSAVYLCASSFQGNQPQHFGDGTRLSIL.